The 12 T cell receptor beta chains given below trace back to one sample, sequenced in a study of cytomegalovirus exposure and HLA in healthy donors. The PCR used 60 Vbeta and 13 Jbeta primers. Measured with immunoSEQ multiplex PCR; TCRdb has only the in-frame clones, and not every one. Counted here are fewer than 250,000 clones, more than 70% occurring once; the ten biggest clones make up about 4.4%. Sequencing was performed on PBMCs. The receptors stem from a man younger than 45 in good health and CMV-seropositive.

This chain uses TRBV7-9 with TRBJ1-1; 7 positions agree with TRBD1. Germline V gene lookup returns CDR1 SEHNR and CDR2 FQNEAQ (reference sequence). This CDR3 contains 14 residues. The trim removed 4 bases at V and 2 bases at J, leaving 4 bases unmatched. Here the CDR3 DNA reads TGTGCCAGCAGCTCCCAGGGGGTAAACACTGAAGCTTTCTTT. Its translation is CASSSQGVNTEAFF.

V is TRBV7-6 and J is TRBJ2-1, with 8 bases matching TRBD1. The CDR3 loop spans 17 amino acids. Germline lookup yields CDR1 SGHVS and CDR2 FNYEAQ. V gave up 3 bases and J gave up 1 base; unmatched junction bases: 8. CDR3 amino acids: CASSLWDRSLSYNEQFF. CDR3 DNA sequence: TGTGCCAGCAGCTTGTGGGACAGGAGTCTTTCCTACAATGAGCAGTTCTTC.

This chain joins TRBV7-9 and TRBJ1-1; tentatively, D is TRBD1 (5 bases). Germline assignment: CDR1 SEHNR and CDR2 FQNEAQ (reference sequence). The CDR3 extends over 12 amino acids. Trimming cost V 1 base and J 13 bases, with 13 bases left between them. The CDR3 is CASSLGGLRGFF. The DNA of the CDR3 is TGTGCCAGCAGCTTAGGGGGCCTGCGGGGTTTCTTT.

V usage is TRBV6-4 and J usage is TRBJ2-2; D is unclear. This CDR3 spans 13 amino acids. The V gene's germline CDR1 is MRHNA and CDR2 SNTAGT. Trimming removed 6 bases from V and 5 bases from J, with 10 bases in between. The CDR3 DNA sequence: TGTGCCAGCAGCGAAACAGCTACCGGGGAGCTGTTTTTT. This gives the protein CASSETATGELFF.

The gene calls are TRBV5-4 and TRBJ2-7, with 13 nucleotides matching TRBD2. The CDR3 has 15 residues. Germline CDR1 reads SGHNT; CDR2 reads YYREEE (reference sequence). J gave up 2 bases and V 3 bases, and 2 bases lay outside the gene matches. The CDR3 region is CASSWGTSGAYEQYF. CDR3 in DNA: TGTGCCAGCAGCTGGGGGACTAGCGGGGCCTACGAGCAGTACTTC.

The chain has TRBV5-6 and TRBJ2-5; 10 bases are shared with TRBD2. The DNA end is a closer match to TRBJ2-7, so the J assignment may be wrong. The germline gives CDR1 SGHDT, CDR2 YYEEEE. The CDR3 extends over 14 amino acids. CDR3 protein: CASLLAGVTYEQYF. DNA for the CDR3: TGTGCCAGTCTTCTAGCGGGAGTAACCTACGAGCAGTACTTC.

V is TRBV10-3 and J is TRBJ2-7, with 11 bases identical to TRBD2. The J segment lost 5 bases and the V segment lost 6 bases, leaving 6 bases of the junction unmatched. The CDR3 spans 14 residues. Germline lookup yields CDR1 ENHRY and CDR2 SYGVKD. CDR3 sequence (DNA): TGTGCCATCAGAGTAGCGGGAGGGCCCGACGAGCAGTACTTC. Translated, it gives CAIRVAGGPDEQYF.

The table lists this clone with a count of one. CDR3 in amino acids: CASSPPLRNTEAFF. CDR3 sequence (DNA): TGTGCCAGCAGCCCTCCCTTGAGGAACACTGAAGCTTTCTTT. The J gene is TRBJ1-1, the V gene TRBV5-6; D is unclear. The CDR3 loop spans 14 amino acids. Germline CDR1 and CDR2: SGHDT and YYEEEE. V lost 4 bases to trimming and J lost 1 base, with 11 bases between them.

The rearrangement joins TRBV19 to TRBJ1-3, with D perhaps TRBD1 (6 bases). This CDR3 contains 14 residues. CDR1 and CDR2 (germline): LNHDA, SQIVND (reference sequence). With 8 bases removed from V and 0 bases from J, the gap between germline ends came to 11 bases. The CDR3 sequence is CASSGQHSGNTIYF. CDR3 sequence (DNA): TGTGCCAGTTCAGGACAGCACTCTGGAAACACCATATATTTT.

J is TRBJ2-1 and V is TRBV5-6; TRBD2 matches 15 bases. V lost 4 bases and J lost 15; bases outside the gene matches: 5. Germline V CDR1 and CDR2: SGHDT, YYEEEE. The CDR3 runs to 13 residues. The CDR3 spells CASSRTSGRAGFF. The CDR3 nucleotides read TGTGCCAGCAGCAGGACTAGCGGGAGGGCGGGGTTCTTC.

This clone appeared once. The chain carries TRBV6-1 and TRBJ2-1, with 10 bases identical to TRBD2. J was trimmed by 2 bases and V by 4 bases; bases with no gene match: 8. The CDR3 spans 17 residues. Germline V gene data show CDR1 as MNHNS and CDR2 as SASEGT. CDR3 nucleotides: TGTGCCAGCAGTGGGCCGACTAGCGGGCGTACCTACAATGAGCAGTTCTTC. Translating gives CASSGPTSGRTYNEQFF.

The V call is TRBV6-1, the J call TRBJ2-4; D is perhaps TRBD2 (6 bases). The V end lost 7 bases, the J end lost 8 bases, and 15 bases lay between the germline ends. CDR1 is MNHNS, CDR2 SASEGT, per germline. The CDR3 extends over 13 amino acids. The chain's CDR3 is CASTMTSGDIQYF. CDR3 coding DNA: TGTGCCAGCACTATGACTAGTGGGGACATTCAGTACTTC.